A selection of T cell receptor beta chains follows, all from one sample in a study of blood T cell repertoires in COVID-19. Here immunoSEQ multiplex PCR was the method, and the copy in TCRdb shows in-frame clones only, minus some. The sample carries fewer than 450,000 clones, roughly 91% recorded once. The sample consisted of PBMCs or T cells enriched from blood (not recorded which). The receptors shown here come from a woman under 30 who had recovered from COVID-19. Each CDR3 is given with its conserved first and last residue. Fields, in order: clone size, D gene, J gene, V gene, CDR3 protein, CDR3 DNA. A D gene is named only where the DNA matches it firmly. Size values are once, few and many counts, or a class for expanded clones, and some rows have none.

clone size: NA; D gene: NA; J gene: TRBJ1-1; V gene: TRBV6-2/TRBV6-3; CDR3 protein: CASSYSQGLGNTEAFF; CDR3 DNA: TGTGCCAGCAGTTACTCTCAGGGACTGGGGAACACTGAAGCTTTCTTT
clone size: NA; D gene: TRBD1; J gene: TRBJ1-1; V gene: TRBV19; CDR3 protein: CASSTQGASTEAFF; CDR3 DNA: TGTGCCAGTAGTACACAGGGGGCCTCGACTGAAGCTTTCTTT
clone size: NA; D gene: NA; J gene: TRBJ1-2; V gene: TRBV6-4; CDR3 protein: CASRARDSQPYGYTF; CDR3 DNA: TGTGCCAGCAGGGCCCGAGACAGTCAGCCTTATGGCTACACCTTC
clone size: NA; D gene: TRBD1; J gene: TRBJ1-4; V gene: TRBV9; CDR3 protein: CASSPEGATNEKLFF; CDR3 DNA: TGTGCCAGCAGCCCAGAGGGGGCTACTAATGAAAAACTGTTTTTT
clone size: NA; D gene: NA; J gene: TRBJ1-2; V gene: TRBV29-1; CDR3 protein: CSVEAAWGYTF; CDR3 DNA: TGCAGCGTTGAAGCCGCGTGGGGCTACACCTTC
clone size: NA; D gene: TRBD1; J gene: TRBJ2-4; V gene: TRBV6-2/TRBV6-3; CDR3 protein: CASSYSTSGEWTGLAKNIQYF; CDR3 DNA: TGTGCCAGCAGTTACTCGACCTCGGGGGAATGGACAGGGCTAGCCAAAAACATTCAGTACTTC
clone size: NA; D gene: TRBD1; J gene: TRBJ2-5; V gene: TRBV19; CDR3 protein: CASSTLQGAETQYF; CDR3 DNA: TGTGCCAGTAGTACCCTACAGGGGGCCGAGACCCAGTACTTC
clone size: NA; D gene: NA; J gene: TRBJ2-1; V gene: TRBV30; CDR3 protein: CAGTGRGYNEQFF; CDR3 DNA: TGTGCCGGAACGGGTCGCGGTTACAATGAGCAGTTCTTC
clone size: NA; D gene: TRBD2; J gene: TRBJ2-5; V gene: TRBV5-1; CDR3 protein: CASSSFGGVEETQYF; CDR3 DNA: TGCGCCAGCAGCTCCTTTGGGGGGGTAGAAGAGACCCAGTACTTC
clone size: NA; D gene: NA; J gene: TRBJ2-7; V gene: TRBV7-9; CDR3 protein: CASSLFRDYSYEQYF; CDR3 DNA: TGTGCCAGCAGCTTATTCAGGGATTACTCCTACGAGCAGTACTTC
clone size: NA; D gene: TRBD1; J gene: TRBJ2-7; V gene: TRBV11-2; CDR3 protein: CASSLDAWTGTYEQYF; CDR3 DNA: TGTGCCAGCAGCTTAGATGCTTGGACAGGGACCTACGAGCAGTACTTC
clone size: NA; D gene: TRBD1; J gene: TRBJ1-1; V gene: TRBV5-6; CDR3 protein: CASSFLNRGGVNTEAFF; CDR3 DNA: TGTGCCAGCAGCTTTCTCAACAGGGGAGGTGTTAACACTGAAGCTTTCTTT
clone size: NA; D gene: NA; J gene: TRBJ1-4; V gene: TRBV7-8; CDR3 protein: CASSLAAWGGHEKLFF; CDR3 DNA: TGTGCCAGCAGCTTGGCCGCCTGGGGCGGCCATGAAAAACTGTTTTTT
clone size: once; D gene: NA; J gene: TRBJ1-3; V gene: TRBV14; CDR3 protein: CASSRSGIAGNTIYF; CDR3 DNA: TGTGCCAGCAGCCGGTCAGGGATCGCTGGAAACACCATATATTTT
clone size: NA; D gene: NA; J gene: TRBJ2-2; V gene: TRBV5-1; CDR3 protein: CASSFSLLGTGELFF; CDR3 DNA: TGCGCCAGCAGCTTCTCTCTACTAGGCACCGGGGAGCTGTTTTTT
clone size: NA; D gene: TRBD1; J gene: TRBJ1-6; V gene: TRBV7-2; CDR3 protein: CASSLRDRGASPLHF; CDR3 DNA: TGTGCCAGCAGCCTACGGGACAGGGGTGCTTCACCCCTCCACTTT
clone size: NA; D gene: NA; J gene: TRBJ1-4; V gene: TRBV19; CDR3 protein: CASSEWGDNEKLFF; CDR3 DNA: TGTGCCAGTAGTGAGTGGGGGGATAATGAAAAACTGTTTTTT
clone size: NA; D gene: TRBD2; J gene: TRBJ2-3; V gene: TRBV7-7; CDR3 protein: CASSLEGTRDTQYF; CDR3 DNA: TGTGCTAGCAGCTTAGAGGGGACTAGAGATACGCAGTATTTT
clone size: NA; D gene: TRBD1; J gene: TRBJ2-3; V gene: TRBV20-1; CDR3 protein: CSASPGQVPDTQYF; CDR3 DNA: TGCAGTGCTAGTCCGGGACAGGTACCAGATACGCAGTATTTT
clone size: NA; D gene: NA; J gene: TRBJ2-1; V gene: TRBV3-1/TRBV3-2; CDR3 protein: CASSPGSEQFF; CDR3 DNA: TGTGCCAGCAGCCCAGGTTCTGAGCAGTTCTTC
clone size: NA; D gene: TRBD1; J gene: TRBJ1-5; V gene: TRBV7-2; CDR3 protein: CASSLEGGQAKVRNQPQHF; CDR3 DNA: TGTGCCAGCAGCTTAGAAGGAGGACAGGCTAAAGTTCGCAATCAGCCCCAGCATTTT
clone size: NA; D gene: TRBD1; J gene: TRBJ1-2; V gene: TRBV30; CDR3 protein: CAWSVVGQGDYTF; CDR3 DNA: TGTGCCTGGAGTGTAGTGGGACAGGGGGACTACACCTTC
clone size: NA; D gene: TRBD1; J gene: TRBJ2-6; V gene: TRBV4-3; CDR3 protein: CASSLLPGQGHSGANVLTF; CDR3 DNA: TGCGCCAGCAGCCTCTTGCCGGGACAGGGCCACTCTGGGGCCAACGTCCTGACTTTC
clone size: once; D gene: TRBD2; J gene: TRBJ2-1; V gene: TRBV7-2; CDR3 protein: CASSFSGGASRVEQFF; CDR3 DNA: TGTGCCAGCAGCTTTAGCGGGGGGGCAAGCAGGGTTGAGCAGTTCTTC
clone size: NA; D gene: NA; J gene: TRBJ2-6; V gene: TRBV7-8; CDR3 protein: CASSFAVGAGANVLTF; CDR3 DNA: TGTGCCAGCAGTTTTGCCGTCGGGGCTGGGGCCAACGTCCTGACTTTC
clone size: NA; D gene: NA; J gene: TRBJ1-2; V gene: TRBV3-1/TRBV3-2; CDR3 protein: CASSQGNYGYTF; CDR3 DNA: TGTGCCAGCAGCCAGGGCAACTATGGCTACACCTTC
clone size: few; D gene: NA; J gene: TRBJ1-2; V gene: TRBV29-1; CDR3 protein: CSVERTALYGYTF; CDR3 DNA: TGCAGCGTTGAACGTACAGCCTTGTATGGCTACACCTTC
clone size: NA; D gene: TRBD2; J gene: TRBJ2-3; V gene: TRBV19; CDR3 protein: CASSTDTLAGGFLGTDTQYF; CDR3 DNA: TGTGCCAGTAGTACCGATACGCTAGCGGGGGGTTTCCTAGGCACAGATACGCAGTATTTT
clone size: NA; D gene: NA; J gene: TRBJ1-1; V gene: TRBV7-2; CDR3 protein: CASSSGQSHTEAFF; CDR3 DNA: TGTGCCAGCAGCTCCGGACAGAGCCACACTGAAGCTTTCTTT
clone size: NA; D gene: TRBD2; J gene: TRBJ2-2; V gene: TRBV30; CDR3 protein: CAWSVFWTSGLRTGELFF; CDR3 DNA: TGTGCCTGGAGTGTATTTTGGACTAGCGGGCTTCGCACCGGGGAGCTGTTTTTT
clone size: NA; D gene: NA; J gene: TRBJ2-3; V gene: TRBV14; CDR3 protein: CASSHSPPDTQYF; CDR3 DNA: TGTGCCAGCAGTCACTCCCCCCCAGATACGCAGTATTTT
clone size: NA; D gene: NA; J gene: TRBJ2-2; V gene: TRBV11-2; CDR3 protein: CASSHRDTGELFF; CDR3 DNA: TGTGCCAGCAGCCACCGAGACACCGGGGAGCTGTTTTTT
clone size: once; D gene: NA; J gene: TRBJ1-1; V gene: TRBV3-1/TRBV3-2; CDR3 protein: CASSHRGWDTEAFF; CDR3 DNA: TGTGCCAGCAGCCACCGCGGGTGGGACACTGAAGCTTTCTTT
clone size: NA; D gene: TRBD1; J gene: TRBJ1-2; V gene: TRBV5-1; CDR3 protein: CASSSPTTDRGGGYTF; CDR3 DNA: TGCGCCAGCAGCTCGCCTACTACTGACAGGGGAGGAGGCTACACCTTC
clone size: NA; D gene: TRBD2; J gene: TRBJ2-7; V gene: TRBV5-1; CDR3 protein: CASSLESGGSYEQYF; CDR3 DNA: TGCGCCAGCAGCTTGGAAAGCGGGGGGTCCTACGAGCAGTACTTC
clone size: NA; D gene: NA; J gene: TRBJ1-2; V gene: TRBV25-1; CDR3 protein: CASSGLQGGYTF; CDR3 DNA: TGTGCCAGCAGTGGCCTGCAGGGGGGCTACACCTTC
clone size: NA; D gene: TRBD1; J gene: TRBJ1-4; V gene: TRBV7-2; CDR3 protein: CASSEGWDSLNEKLFF; CDR3 DNA: TGTGCCAGCAGCGAAGGGTGGGACAGCCTAAATGAAAAACTGTTTTTT
clone size: once; D gene: NA; J gene: TRBJ1-2; V gene: TRBV4-2; CDR3 protein: CASNLEVGRNYGYTF; CDR3 DNA: TGTGCCAGCAACCTCGAAGTGGGCAGGAACTATGGCTACACCTTC
clone size: NA; D gene: NA; J gene: TRBJ1-2; V gene: TRBV14; CDR3 protein: CASSQEKQNIYGYTF; CDR3 DNA: TGTGCCAGCAGCCAAGAAAAACAGAACATCTATGGCTACACCTTC
clone size: NA; D gene: TRBD2; J gene: TRBJ2-3; V gene: TRBV11-2; CDR3 protein: CASSLVLAGGTDTQYF; CDR3 DNA: TGTGCCAGCAGCTTAGTATTAGCGGGGGGTACAGATACGCAGTATTTT
clone size: NA; D gene: TRBD1; J gene: TRBJ1-4; V gene: TRBV2; CDR3 protein: CASRDRVLNEKLFF; CDR3 DNA: TGTGCCAGCAGAGACAGGGTCTTAAATGAAAAACTGTTTTTT
clone size: NA; D gene: TRBD1; J gene: TRBJ2-7; V gene: TRBV5-1; CDR3 protein: CASSLAGGPSYEQYF; CDR3 DNA: TGCGCCAGCAGCTTGGCAGGGGGACCTTCCTACGAGCAGTACTTC
clone size: few; D gene: NA; J gene: TRBJ1-2; V gene: TRBV2; CDR3 protein: CASSEAPYTNYGYTF; CDR3 DNA: TGTGCCAGCAGTGAAGCGCCTTACACCAACTATGGCTACACCTTC
clone size: NA; D gene: NA; J gene: TRBJ2-1; V gene: TRBV28; CDR3 protein: CASSASLGESNEQFF; CDR3 DNA: TGTGCCAGCAGTGCCTCCCTCGGAGAAAGCAATGAGCAGTTCTTC
clone size: NA; D gene: TRBD1; J gene: TRBJ1-2; V gene: TRBV2; CDR3 protein: CASSEGSGGIYGYTF; CDR3 DNA: TGTGCCAGCAGTGAAGGCTCAGGGGGCATCTATGGCTACACCTTC
clone size: NA; D gene: NA; J gene: TRBJ1-3; V gene: TRBV30; CDR3 protein: CAWSIGVGNTIYF; CDR3 DNA: TGTGCCTGGAGTATAGGGGTTGGAAACACCATATATTTT
clone size: NA; D gene: TRBD1; J gene: TRBJ2-7; V gene: TRBV4-3; CDR3 protein: CASSQDRGQGSYEQYF; CDR3 DNA: TGCGCCAGCAGCCAAGATAGGGGACAGGGGTCCTACGAGCAGTACTTC
clone size: NA; D gene: NA; J gene: TRBJ1-2; V gene: TRBV5-1; CDR3 protein: CASSLEGDYGYTF; CDR3 DNA: TGCGCCAGCAGCTTGGAAGGGGACTATGGCTACACCTTC
clone size: NA; D gene: NA; J gene: TRBJ1-1; V gene: TRBV6-5; CDR3 protein: CASSLPGGTEAFF; CDR3 DNA: TGTGCCAGCTCCCTCCCCGGCGGCACTGAAGCTTTCTTT
clone size: NA; D gene: NA; J gene: TRBJ1-3; V gene: TRBV7-2; CDR3 protein: CASRGAGNTIYF; CDR3 DNA: TGTGCCAGCAGGGGAGCTGGAAACACCATATATTTT
clone size: NA; D gene: NA; J gene: TRBJ2-3; V gene: TRBV19; CDR3 protein: CASISGGGADTQYF; CDR3 DNA: TGTGCCAGTATCTCGGGAGGGGGCGCAGATACGCAGTATTTT